The clone carrying this T cell receptor (beta chain) came up many times. The data are from a study of T cell repertoires in cytomegalovirus infection. TCRdb redid the calling of the reads with MiXCR, one entry per CDR3 protein. Of 490,000 or so distinct CDR3 sequences detected, 10% to 12% appear once; the ten largest clones hold roughly a tenth. This TCR was sampled from a human donor in good health (CMV status not recorded). Some clones in this sample may be carry-over from other donors' samples. Sequencing was performed on PBMCs.

The CDR3 sequence: CASSLVGKLNTGELFF. The CDR3 DNA reads TGTGCCAGCAGCTTAGTTGGTAAACTGAACACCGGGGAGCTGTTTTTT. The V call is TRBV7-2, the J call TRBJ2-2; D gene uncertain. The length of the CDR3 is 16 residues. CDR1 and CDR2 from the germline V gene are SGHTA and FQGNSA. V dropped 1 base and J dropped 1 base, with 10 bases sitting between them.